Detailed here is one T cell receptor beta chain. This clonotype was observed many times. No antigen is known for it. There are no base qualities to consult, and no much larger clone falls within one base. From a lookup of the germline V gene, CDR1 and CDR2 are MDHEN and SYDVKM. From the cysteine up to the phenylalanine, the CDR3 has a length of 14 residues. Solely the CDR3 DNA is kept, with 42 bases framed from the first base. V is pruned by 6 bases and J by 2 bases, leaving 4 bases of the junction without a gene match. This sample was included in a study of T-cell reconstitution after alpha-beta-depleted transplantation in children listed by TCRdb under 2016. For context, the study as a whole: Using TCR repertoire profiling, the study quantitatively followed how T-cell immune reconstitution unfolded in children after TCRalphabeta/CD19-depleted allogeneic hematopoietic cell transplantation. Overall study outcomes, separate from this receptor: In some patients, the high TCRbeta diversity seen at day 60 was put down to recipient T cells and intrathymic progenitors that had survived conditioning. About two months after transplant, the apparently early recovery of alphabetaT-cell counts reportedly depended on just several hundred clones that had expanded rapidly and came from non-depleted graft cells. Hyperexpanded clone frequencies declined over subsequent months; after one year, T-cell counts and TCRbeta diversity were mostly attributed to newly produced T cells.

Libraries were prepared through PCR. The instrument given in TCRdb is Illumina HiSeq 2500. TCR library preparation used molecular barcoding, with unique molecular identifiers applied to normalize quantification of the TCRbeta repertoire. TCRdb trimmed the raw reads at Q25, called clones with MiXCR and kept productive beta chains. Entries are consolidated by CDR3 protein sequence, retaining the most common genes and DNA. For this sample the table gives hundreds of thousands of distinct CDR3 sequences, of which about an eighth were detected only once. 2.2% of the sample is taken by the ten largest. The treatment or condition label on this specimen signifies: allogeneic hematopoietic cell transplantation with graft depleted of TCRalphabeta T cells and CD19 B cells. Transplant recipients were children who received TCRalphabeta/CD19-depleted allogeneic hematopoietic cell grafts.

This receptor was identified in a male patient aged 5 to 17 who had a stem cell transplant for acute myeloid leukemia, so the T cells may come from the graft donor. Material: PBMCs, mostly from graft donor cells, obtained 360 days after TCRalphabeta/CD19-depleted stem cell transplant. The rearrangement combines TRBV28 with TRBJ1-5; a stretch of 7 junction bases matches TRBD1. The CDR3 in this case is CASRYTGGNQPQHF. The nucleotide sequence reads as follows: TGTGCCAGCAGATATACAGGGGGCAATCAGCCCCAGCATTTT.